Listed below are T cell receptor beta chains from one sample, sequenced in a study of shared clonotypes between healthy human individuals. Assay: immunoSEQ multiplex PCR; the TCRdb copy retains only in-frame clones and omits some. The sample shows roughly 1,000,000 clones, about 84% of them seen only once. The source material was memory CD4+ T cells from PBMCs. The receptor source for this set is a man in his late teens or twenties in good health. Some clones in this sample may be carry-over from other donors' samples. Both conserved end residues are part of each CDR3. Each record gives: clone size, V gene, J gene, CDR3 protein. Rows give clone size only sometimes, using once, few, many, or a class for an expanded clone.

-	TRBV5-1	TRBJ2-1	CASSLQPTVSYNEQFF
few	TRBV27	TRBJ2-7	CASSFSGLNYEQYF
-	TRBV30	TRBJ2-3	CAWSVRGGTQYF
-	TRBV5-1	TRBJ1-4	CASSVQGTNEKLFF
-	TRBV9	TRBJ2-1	CASSEPGIGEQFF
-	TRBV7-2	TRBJ1-4	CASSIQGETNEKLFF
-	TRBV28	TRBJ2-1	CASSRSSADEQFF
-	TRBV19	TRBJ1-2	CASSKGVSAYGYTF
-	TRBV5-1	TRBJ2-3	CASSFSGRGGDTQYF
many	TRBV19	TRBJ1-4	CASSDRQGGPSKLFF
-	TRBV7-2	TRBJ1-1	CASRLGTEAFF
-	TRBV7-2	TRBJ2-5	CASSPRQGSVETQYF
-	TRBV7-8	TRBJ1-4	CASSALQGAREKLFF
once	TRBV29-1	TRBJ1-2	CSVEAGQGAGYTF
-	TRBV20-1	TRBJ1-4	CSANQNGKLFF
-	TRBV10-1	TRBJ1-4	CASTLQNLNEKLFF
-	TRBV19	TRBJ1-2	CASRQGANYGYTF
-	TRBV5-1	TRBJ1-5	CASSLTGTEAQPQHF
once	TRBV11-2	TRBJ2-5	CASSPGRRQETQYF
few	TRBV14	TRBJ2-7	CASSQGRNSYEQYF
-	TRBV6-5	TRBJ1-3	CASSYQGTVRNTIYF
-	TRBV5-4	TRBJ2-3	CASSLAGRRPSTDTQYF
few	TRBV16	TRBJ1-1	CASSQSGFTEAFF
-	TRBV7-6	TRBJ1-4	CASSPFLGQVNEKLFF
few	TRBV14	TRBJ1-1	CASSQARDGNTEAFF
-	TRBV19	TRBJ1-5	CASSERYSNQPQHF
-	TRBV15	TRBJ1-1	CATSSGRGTEAFF
-	TRBV6-1	TRBJ1-2	CASRSDGGGYTF
-	TRBV4-2	TRBJ2-3	CASSQTSGRAADTQYF